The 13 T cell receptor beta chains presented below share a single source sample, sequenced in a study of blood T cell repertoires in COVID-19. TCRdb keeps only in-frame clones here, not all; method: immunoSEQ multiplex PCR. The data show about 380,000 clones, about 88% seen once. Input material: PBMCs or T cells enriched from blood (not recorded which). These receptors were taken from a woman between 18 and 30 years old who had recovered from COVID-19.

The CDR3 reads CASSPTGVITGELFF. The DNA for the CDR3 is TGCGCCAGCAGCCCCACAGGGGTTATCACCGGGGAGCTGTTTTTT. The J gene is TRBJ2-2, the V gene TRBV4-1; 7 bases map to TRBD1. Germline CDR1 reads MGHRA; CDR2 reads YSYEKL. With V trimmed by 4 bases and J by 4 bases, 6 bases remained unmatched. The CDR3 is made up of 15 amino acids.

The CDR3 is CASSLKLGGGPNTGELFF. For the CDR3, the DNA is TGTGCCAGCAGCTTAAAATTGGGAGGAGGGCCCAACACCGGGGAGCTGTTTTTT. The chain has TRBV7-3 and TRBJ2-2; perhaps TRBD2 as D (6 bases). The germline gives CDR1 SGHTA, CDR2 FQGTGA. Deletions cut 1 base from V and 2 bases from J, with 17 bases between. The CDR3 extends over 18 amino acids.

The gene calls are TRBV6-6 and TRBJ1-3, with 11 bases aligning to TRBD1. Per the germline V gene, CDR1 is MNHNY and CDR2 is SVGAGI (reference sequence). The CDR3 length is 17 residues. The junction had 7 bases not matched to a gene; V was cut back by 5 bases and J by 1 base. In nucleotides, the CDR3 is TGTGCCAGCAGTCGTGGGGACAGGGGGAAGTCTGGAAACACCATATATTTT. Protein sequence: CASSRGDRGKSGNTIYF.

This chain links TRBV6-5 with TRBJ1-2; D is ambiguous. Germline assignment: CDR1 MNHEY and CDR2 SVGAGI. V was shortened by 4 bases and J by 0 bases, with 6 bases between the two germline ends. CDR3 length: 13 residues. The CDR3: CASSFMSNYGYTF. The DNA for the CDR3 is TGTGCCAGCAGTTTTATGTCTAACTATGGCTACACCTTC.

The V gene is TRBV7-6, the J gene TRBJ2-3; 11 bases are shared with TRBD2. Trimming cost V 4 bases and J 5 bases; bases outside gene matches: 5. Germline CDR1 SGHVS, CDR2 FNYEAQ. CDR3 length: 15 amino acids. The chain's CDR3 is CASSSLAGGLDTQYF. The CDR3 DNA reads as TGTGCCAGCAGCTCCTTAGCGGGGGGGCTAGATACGCAGTATTTT. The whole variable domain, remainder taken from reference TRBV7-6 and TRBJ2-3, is GAGVSQSPRYKVTKRGQDVALRCDPISGHVSLYWYRQALGQGPEFLTYFNYEAQQDKSGLPNDRFSAERPEGSISTLTIQRTEQRDSAMYRCASSSLAGGLDTQYFGPGTRLTVL.

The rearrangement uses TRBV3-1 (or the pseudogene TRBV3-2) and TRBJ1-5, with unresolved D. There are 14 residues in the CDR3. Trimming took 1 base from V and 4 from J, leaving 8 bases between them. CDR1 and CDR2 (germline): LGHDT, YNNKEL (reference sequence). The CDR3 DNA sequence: TGTGCCAGCAGCCAAGGATCTCTAAATCAGCCCCAGCATTTT. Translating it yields CASSQGSLNQPQHF.

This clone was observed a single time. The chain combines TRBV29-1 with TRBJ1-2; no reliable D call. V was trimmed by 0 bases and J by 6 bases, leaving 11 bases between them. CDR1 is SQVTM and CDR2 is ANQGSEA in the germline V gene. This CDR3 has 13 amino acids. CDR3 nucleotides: TGCAGCGTTGAAGATCGACGAGGAAATGGCTACACCTTC. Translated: CSVEDRRGNGYTF.

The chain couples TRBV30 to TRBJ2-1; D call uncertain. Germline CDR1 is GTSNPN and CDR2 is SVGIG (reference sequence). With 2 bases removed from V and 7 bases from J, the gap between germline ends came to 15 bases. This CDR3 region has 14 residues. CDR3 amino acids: CAWSMGPTWNEQFF. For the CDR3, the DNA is TGTGCCTGGAGTATGGGCCCGACCTGGAATGAGCAGTTCTTC.

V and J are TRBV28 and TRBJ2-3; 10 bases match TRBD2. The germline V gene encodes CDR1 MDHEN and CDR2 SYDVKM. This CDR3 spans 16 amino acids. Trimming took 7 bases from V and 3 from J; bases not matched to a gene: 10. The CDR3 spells CASTPSKLAGTDTQYF. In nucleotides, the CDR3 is TGTGCCAGCACTCCTAGCAAACTAGCGGGGACAGATACGCAGTATTTT.

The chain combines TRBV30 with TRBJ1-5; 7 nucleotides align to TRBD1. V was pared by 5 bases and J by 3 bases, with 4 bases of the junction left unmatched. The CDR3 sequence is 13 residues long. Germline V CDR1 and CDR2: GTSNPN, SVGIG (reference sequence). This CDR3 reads CAWGTGANQPQHF. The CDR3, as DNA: TGTGCCTGGGGAACAGGGGCCAATCAGCCCCAGCATTTT.

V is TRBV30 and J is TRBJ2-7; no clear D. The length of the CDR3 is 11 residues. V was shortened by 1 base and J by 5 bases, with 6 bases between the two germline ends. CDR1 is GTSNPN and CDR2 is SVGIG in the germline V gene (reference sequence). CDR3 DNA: TGTGCCTGGAGTGACAACAACGAGCAGTACTTC. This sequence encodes CAWSDNNEQYF.

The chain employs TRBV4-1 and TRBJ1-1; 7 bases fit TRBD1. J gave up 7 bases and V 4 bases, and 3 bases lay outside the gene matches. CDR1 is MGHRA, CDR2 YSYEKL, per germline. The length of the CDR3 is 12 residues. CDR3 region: CASSPDRVEAFF. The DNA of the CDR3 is TGCGCCAGCAGCCCCGACAGGGTTGAAGCTTTCTTT.

DNA for the CDR3: TGCGCCAGCAGGGCGGGACTAGCGGGAATCTACGAGCAGTACTTC. Translated, it gives CASRAGLAGIYEQYF. V usage is TRBV10-2 and J usage is TRBJ2-7; 13 bases line up with TRBD2. J lost 3 bases, V lost 6 bases, and 5 bases had no gene match. CDR1 is WSHSY and CDR2 is SAAADI in the germline V gene. The CDR3 sequence is 15 residues long.